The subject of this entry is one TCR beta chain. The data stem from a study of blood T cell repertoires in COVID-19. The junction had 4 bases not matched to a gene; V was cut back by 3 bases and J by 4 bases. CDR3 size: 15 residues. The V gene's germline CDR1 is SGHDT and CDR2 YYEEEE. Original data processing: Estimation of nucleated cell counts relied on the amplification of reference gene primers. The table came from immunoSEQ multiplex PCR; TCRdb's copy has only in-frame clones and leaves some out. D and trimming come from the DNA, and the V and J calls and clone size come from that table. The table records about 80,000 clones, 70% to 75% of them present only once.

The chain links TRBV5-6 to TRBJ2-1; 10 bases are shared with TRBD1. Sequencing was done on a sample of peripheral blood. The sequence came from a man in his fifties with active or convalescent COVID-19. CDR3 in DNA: TGTGCCAGCAGCTGGGGACAGGGGACTTACAATGAGCAGTTCTTC. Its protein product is CASSWGQGTYNEQFF.